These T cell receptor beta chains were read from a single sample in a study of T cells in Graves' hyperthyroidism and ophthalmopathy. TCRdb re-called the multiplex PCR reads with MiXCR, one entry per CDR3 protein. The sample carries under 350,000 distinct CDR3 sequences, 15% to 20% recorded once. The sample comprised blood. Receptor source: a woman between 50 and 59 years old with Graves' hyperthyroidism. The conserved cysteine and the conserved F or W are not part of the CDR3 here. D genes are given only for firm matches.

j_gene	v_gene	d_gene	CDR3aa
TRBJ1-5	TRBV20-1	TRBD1	SAYRDSSNQPQH
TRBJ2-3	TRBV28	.	ASRSFYDPNTGTQY
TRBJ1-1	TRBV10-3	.	AISGRGETEAF
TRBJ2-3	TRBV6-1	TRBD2	ASSPPVGGGGAGTDTQY
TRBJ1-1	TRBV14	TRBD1	ASSQESGTGWFAF
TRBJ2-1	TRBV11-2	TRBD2	ASSVLAGVLDEQF
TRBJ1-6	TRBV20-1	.	NATDLNSPLH
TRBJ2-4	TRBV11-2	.	ASSSLNIQY
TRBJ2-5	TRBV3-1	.	ASSQRETQY
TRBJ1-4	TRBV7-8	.	ASSSARGGEKLF